A selection of T cell receptor beta chains follows, all from one sample in a study of blood T cell repertoires in COVID-19. Only in-frame clones appear in the TCRdb table, and some are missing; sequencing was by immunoSEQ multiplex PCR. Of about 62,000 clones listed, less than 80% were seen once; the top ten hold about 18%. The sequenced material came from peripheral blood. These receptors were taken from a man aged 60-69 years with acute or convalescent COVID-19. CDR3s include the opening cysteine and the closing phenylalanine or tryptophan. A D gene is named only where the DNA matches it firmly. Clone sizes are given selectively: once, few, many, or a class where the clone is expanded.

j_call: TRBJ2-7
d_call: .
clone_size: .
v_call: TRBV19
cdr3_nt: TGTGCCAGTAGTATAAGTGGTTGGGCGCCTCTGGCCTCCTACGAGCAGTACTTC
cdr3_aa: CASSISGWAPLASYEQYF

j_call: TRBJ2-5
d_call: TRBD2
clone_size: few
v_call: TRBV5-4
cdr3_nt: TGTGCCAGCAGCTTGGAGTCTAGCGGGAGGGGGACCCAGTACTTC
cdr3_aa: CASSLESSGRGTQYF

j_call: TRBJ2-3
d_call: TRBD2
clone_size: few
v_call: TRBV5-1
cdr3_nt: TGCGCCAGCGGCACTAGCGGCCTTACTGATACGCAGTATTTT
cdr3_aa: CASGTSGLTDTQYF

j_call: TRBJ2-2
d_call: .
clone_size: .
v_call: TRBV9
cdr3_nt: TGTGCCAGCAGCGTTTTCGGGGGTAACACCGGGGAGCTGTTTTTT
cdr3_aa: CASSVFGGNTGELFF

j_call: TRBJ1-5
d_call: TRBD1
clone_size: .
v_call: TRBV19
cdr3_nt: TGTGCCAGTAGTATAGTAGGGACAGGGACTCAGCCCCAGCATTTT
cdr3_aa: CASSIVGTGTQPQHF

j_call: TRBJ1-3
d_call: TRBD1
clone_size: .
v_call: TRBV5-1
cdr3_nt: TGCGCCAGCAGCTTGGGCGGACAGGGTGACGGAAACACCATATATTTT
cdr3_aa: CASSLGGQGDGNTIYF

j_call: TRBJ1-1
d_call: TRBD1
clone_size: .
v_call: TRBV28
cdr3_nt: TGTGCCAGCAGTTCACAGGGGGAAGGAACTGAAGCTTTCTTT
cdr3_aa: CASSSQGEGTEAFF

j_call: TRBJ2-1
d_call: TRBD2
clone_size: .
v_call: TRBV20-1
cdr3_nt: TGCAGTGCTAGTGAGGCGGGAGGCCACAATGAGCAGTTCTTC
cdr3_aa: CSASEAGGHNEQFF

j_call: TRBJ1-2
d_call: .
clone_size: .
v_call: TRBV7-2
cdr3_nt: TGTGCCAGCAGCTTAGATTCGAGTCTTGGCTACACCTTC
cdr3_aa: CASSLDSSLGYTF

j_call: TRBJ2-1
d_call: TRBD2
clone_size: .
v_call: TRBV13
cdr3_nt: TGTGCCAGCAGCTTAGGCGGTAGCGGGAGGGGGGGTGAGCAGTTCTTC
cdr3_aa: CASSLGGSGRGGEQFF

j_call: TRBJ2-3
d_call: TRBD1
clone_size: .
v_call: TRBV19
cdr3_nt: TGTGCCAGTAATCAGGGGGCTGTGACAGATACGCAGTATTTT
cdr3_aa: CASNQGAVTDTQYF

j_call: TRBJ2-7
d_call: TRBD1
clone_size: .
v_call: TRBV5-1
cdr3_nt: TGCGCCAGCAGCTTGGCCGGGACAGGGACTTACGAGCAGTACTTC
cdr3_aa: CASSLAGTGTYEQYF

j_call: TRBJ1-1
d_call: .
clone_size: .
v_call: TRBV14
cdr3_nt: TGTGCCAGCAGCCAGCGACAGGTCCTAAGGGACACTGAAGCTTTCTTT
cdr3_aa: CASSQRQVLRDTEAFF

j_call: TRBJ2-7
d_call: TRBD2
clone_size: .
v_call: TRBV7-6
cdr3_nt: TGTGCCAGCAGTCTCGGGACTAGCGCCGGGTACGAGCAGTACTTC
cdr3_aa: CASSLGTSAGYEQYF

j_call: TRBJ2-3
d_call: .
clone_size: .
v_call: TRBV2
cdr3_nt: TGTGCCAGCAGTGGCGGGACCTACACAGATACGCAGTATTTT
cdr3_aa: CASSGGTYTDTQYF

j_call: TRBJ2-5
d_call: TRBD2
clone_size: .
v_call: TRBV30
cdr3_nt: TGTGCCTGGAGCAGACTAGCGGGAGTACAGACCCAGTACTTC
cdr3_aa: CAWSRLAGVQTQYF

j_call: TRBJ2-2
d_call: .
clone_size: .
v_call: TRBV3-1/TRBV3-2
cdr3_nt: TGTGCCAGCAGCCGAGGGGGAGAAAGGGAGCTGTTTTTT
cdr3_aa: CASSRGGERELFF

j_call: TRBJ2-2
d_call: TRBD2
clone_size: .
v_call: TRBV5-1
cdr3_nt: TGCGCCAGCAGCACGAAGTCCGGGACTACAAACACCGGGGAGCTGTTTTTT
cdr3_aa: CASSTKSGTTNTGELFF

j_call: TRBJ2-3
d_call: .
clone_size: .
v_call: TRBV9
cdr3_nt: TGTGCCAGCAGCGTAGACGGGGTTGGCACAGATACGCAGTATTTT
cdr3_aa: CASSVDGVGTDTQYF

j_call: TRBJ1-3
d_call: .
clone_size: few
v_call: TRBV2
cdr3_nt: TGTGCCAGCACCCCCCTGAGCTCTGGAAACACCATATATTTT
cdr3_aa: CASTPLSSGNTIYF

j_call: TRBJ2-1
d_call: TRBD1
clone_size: .
v_call: TRBV29-1
cdr3_nt: TGCAGCGTCCGAACTCTACCGGGACAGGAGGGGAATGAGCAGTTCTTC
cdr3_aa: CSVRTLPGQEGNEQFF

j_call: TRBJ2-7
d_call: TRBD1
clone_size: .
v_call: TRBV18
cdr3_nt: TGTGCCAGCTCACCTATAGACAGGGGCACCTACGAGCAGTACTTC
cdr3_aa: CASSPIDRGTYEQYF

j_call: TRBJ2-7
d_call: TRBD2
clone_size: .
v_call: TRBV18
cdr3_nt: TGTGCCAGCTCACCTGGACTAGCTGGTAGGCCCGAGCAGTACTTC
cdr3_aa: CASSPGLAGRPEQYF

j_call: TRBJ2-7
d_call: TRBD2
clone_size: .
v_call: TRBV15
cdr3_nt: TGTGCCACCAGCAGAGGTCGGGAGGATTTAAACGAGCAGTACTTC
cdr3_aa: CATSRGREDLNEQYF

j_call: TRBJ2-5
d_call: .
clone_size: .
v_call: TRBV6-5
cdr3_nt: TGTGCCAGCAGCAGGGATATTATCCAAGAGACCCAGTACTTC
cdr3_aa: CASSRDIIQETQYF

j_call: TRBJ1-4
d_call: .
clone_size: .
v_call: TRBV3-1/TRBV3-2
cdr3_nt: TGTGCCAGCAGCCGCGATGAAAAACTGTTTTTT
cdr3_aa: CASSRDEKLFF

j_call: TRBJ2-2
d_call: TRBD2
clone_size: .
v_call: TRBV19
cdr3_nt: TGTGCCAGTACCCTTAGCGGGGGCTCGAACACCGGGGAGCTGTTTTTT
cdr3_aa: CASTLSGGSNTGELFF

j_call: TRBJ1-2
d_call: TRBD1
clone_size: .
v_call: TRBV10-3
cdr3_nt: TGTGCCATCAGTGAGTCCGTGACAGGGACCTATGGCTACACCTTC
cdr3_aa: CAISESVTGTYGYTF

j_call: TRBJ2-7
d_call: .
clone_size: .
v_call: TRBV29-1
cdr3_nt: TGCAGCGTTGAACAGGGGTGGGAGCAGTACTTC
cdr3_aa: CSVEQGWEQYF

j_call: TRBJ1-2
d_call: .
clone_size: .
v_call: TRBV30
cdr3_nt: TGTGCCTGGAAAGTAGGCCCGGGTGGCTACACCTTC
cdr3_aa: CAWKVGPGGYTF

j_call: TRBJ2-7
d_call: TRBD2
clone_size: few
v_call: TRBV6-4
cdr3_nt: TGTGCCAGCAGTGTTGGGACTAGCGGGAGAAAGACCGACGAGCAGTACTTC
cdr3_aa: CASSVGTSGRKTDEQYF

j_call: TRBJ2-5
d_call: TRBD2
clone_size: .
v_call: TRBV2
cdr3_nt: TGTGCCACCTCTTTAAGGCAGGGAGGGGAGACCCAGTACTTC
cdr3_aa: CATSLRQGGETQYF

j_call: TRBJ1-1
d_call: .
clone_size: .
v_call: TRBV10-3
cdr3_nt: TGTGCCATCAGAACAGGGAGTTACACTGAAGCTTTCTTT
cdr3_aa: CAIRTGSYTEAFF

j_call: TRBJ2-5
d_call: .
clone_size: .
v_call: TRBV11-2
cdr3_nt: TGTGCCAGCAGTTTAGGAGCTGGGGCGCAGGAGACCCAGTACTTC
cdr3_aa: CASSLGAGAQETQYF

j_call: TRBJ1-5
d_call: .
clone_size: .
v_call: TRBV6-5
cdr3_nt: TGTGCCAGCAGTAATCCGGGTCTCAATCAGCCCCAGCATTTT
cdr3_aa: CASSNPGLNQPQHF

j_call: TRBJ2-3
d_call: .
clone_size: .
v_call: TRBV10-1
cdr3_nt: TGCGCCAGCAGTGAGTTGGCGGGATACACAGATACGCAGTATTTT
cdr3_aa: CASSELAGYTDTQYF

j_call: TRBJ2-7
d_call: .
clone_size: .
v_call: TRBV9
cdr3_nt: TGTGCCAGCAGCCCCGGCTACGAGCAGTACTTC
cdr3_aa: CASSPGYEQYF

j_call: TRBJ2-1
d_call: TRBD2
clone_size: .
v_call: TRBV5-1
cdr3_nt: TGCGCCAGCAGCTTGGATGGTAGCGGGAGGGCCTATGAGCAGTTCTTC
cdr3_aa: CASSLDGSGRAYEQFF

j_call: TRBJ1-3
d_call: TRBD1
clone_size: .
v_call: TRBV6-1
cdr3_nt: TGTGCCAGCAGTGAGCTTCCACAGGGGGGACATGGAAACACCATATATTTT
cdr3_aa: CASSELPQGGHGNTIYF

j_call: TRBJ2-7
d_call: TRBD1
clone_size: .
v_call: TRBV7-3
cdr3_nt: TGTGCCAGCCCCCGGGACAGGGCCTACGAGCAGTACTTC
cdr3_aa: CASPRDRAYEQYF

j_call: TRBJ1-2
d_call: TRBD1
clone_size: .
v_call: TRBV27
cdr3_nt: TGTGCCAGCAGAGTACAGGGGGCTGGCTACACCTTC
cdr3_aa: CASRVQGAGYTF